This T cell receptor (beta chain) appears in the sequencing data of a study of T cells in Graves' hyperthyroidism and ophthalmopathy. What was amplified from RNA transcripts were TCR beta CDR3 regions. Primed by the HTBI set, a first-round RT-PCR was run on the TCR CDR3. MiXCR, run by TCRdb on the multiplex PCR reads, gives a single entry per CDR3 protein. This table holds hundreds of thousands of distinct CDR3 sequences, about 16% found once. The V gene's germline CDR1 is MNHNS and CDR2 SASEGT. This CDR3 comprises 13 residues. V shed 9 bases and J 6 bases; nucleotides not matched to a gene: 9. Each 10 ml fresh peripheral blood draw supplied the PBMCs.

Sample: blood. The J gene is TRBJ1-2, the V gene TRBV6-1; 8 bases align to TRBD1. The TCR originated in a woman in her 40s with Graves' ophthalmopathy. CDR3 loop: CASRPDRAHGYTF. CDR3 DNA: TGTGCCAGTCGACCGGACAGGGCACATGGCTACACCTTC.